The 26 T cell receptor beta chains below were found in one sample sequenced in a study of blood T cell repertoires in COVID-19. Profiled with immunoSEQ multiplex PCR; TCRdb holds only in-frame clones, not every one. The data contain nearly 200,000 clones, around four fifths of them seen just once; the ten biggest clones take up about 0.91%. The sequencing sample was made of peripheral blood. The receptors were gathered from a man between 60 and 75 years old with COVID-19, enrolled during active disease.

The chain has TRBV27 and TRBJ1-2; TRBD1 matches 8 bases. Germline V gives CDR1 MNHEY, CDR2 SMNVEV (reference sequence). V lost 2 bases to trimming and J lost 5 bases; unmatched junction nucleotides: 1. This CDR3 spans 13 amino acids. The CDR3 nucleotides are TGTGCCAGCAGTTTAGACAGGGGTTATGGCTACACCTTC. It codes for CASSLDRGYGYTF.

The CDR3 DNA is TGCGCCAGCAGACCAGGGATGAACACTGAAGCTTTCTTT. Its translation is CASRPGMNTEAFF. The rearrangement uses TRBV5-1 and TRBJ1-1, with D perhaps TRBD1 (5 bases). Germline-derived CDR1 and CDR2 are SGHRS and YFSETQ. The V and J ends lost 5 bases and 0 bases respectively, with 8 bases between them. The CDR3 length is 13 residues. Based on the CDR3 plus reference TRBV5-1 and TRBJ1-1, the full variable domain is KAGVTQTPRYLIKTRGQQVTLSCSPISGHRSVSWYQQTPGQGLQFLFEYFSETQRNKGNFPGRFSGRQFSNSRSEMNVSTLELGDSALYLCASRPGMNTEAFFGQGTRLTVV.

Concerning this clone itself: It is unclear where the CDR3 begins or ends on the DNA, so no DNA is shown, and the CDR3 is as TCRdb lists it. The rearrangement uses TRBV28 and TRBJ1-2; TRBD1 reflects the table's D call only, with no check against the DNA. CDR1 is MDHEN, CDR2 SYDVKM, per germline. From its first to its last residue, the CDR3 has 15 amino acids. The CDR3 loop reads CASSLWGQGAGVTTF.

This clone occurred once. V and J are TRBV5-5 and TRBJ1-4; no clear D gene. V shed 4 bases and J shed 8 bases, with 15 bases lying between them. The CDR3 loop spans 14 amino acids. Germline V gene data show CDR1 as SGHKS and CDR2 as YYEKEE (reference sequence). The CDR3 loop is CASSKTGLVEKLFF. The CDR3 region has the DNA TGTGCCAGCAGCAAAACCGGTTTGGTGGAAAAACTGTTTTTT.

This chain links TRBV9 with TRBJ2-1, with 9 nucleotides matching TRBD2. The V and J ends lost 0 bases and 7 bases, in that order; junction bases with no gene match: 5. CDR1 is SGDLS and CDR2 is YYNGEE in the germline V gene. The CDR3 spans 15 residues. The CDR3 coding sequence is TGTGCCAGCAGCGTAGAGGGACTAGCATCGAATGAGCAGTTCTTC. Its protein is CASSVEGLASNEQFF.

The V and J genes are TRBV10-3 and TRBJ1-1; no firm D call. CDR1 is ENHRY and CDR2 is SYGVKD in the germline V gene. The V end lost 10 bases, the J end lost 2 bases, and 14 bases lay between the germline ends. The CDR3 runs to 13 residues. In DNA form, the CDR3 reads TGTGCCACCGAAGAGGGTATCAACACTGAAGCTTTCTTT. Its translation is CATEEGINTEAFF.

This clone showed up just once. The CDR3 spells CASSLEGSWNTEAFF. CDR3 bases: TGTGCCAGCAGTTTAGAGGGCAGTTGGAACACTGAAGCTTTCTTT. The V and J genes are TRBV27 and TRBJ1-1; D call uncertain. Trimming took 2 bases from V and 1 from J, leaving 11 bases between them. From germline, CDR1 is MNHEY and CDR2 SMNVEV (reference sequence). There are 15 residues in the CDR3.

A remark on this clone: The germline gene is not matched at one end of the junction; a read error may be the cause. The chain joins TRBV2 to TRBJ2-7, with D possibly being TRBD2 (6 bases). There are 13 residues in the CDR3. CDR1 and CDR2 from the germline V gene are SNHLY and FYNNEI. The CDR3 loop is CASSGPGPARGNF. CDR3 coding DNA: TGTGCCAGCAGTGGACCCGGACCCGCTCGGGGGAACTTC.

This chain connects TRBV10-2 to TRBJ1-5; D is ambiguous. The CDR3 is 14 amino acids. Trimming pared 5 bases from V and 0 bases from J, leaving 8 bases between. CDR1 WSHSY and CDR2 SAAADI come from the germline V gene. CDR3 sequence reads: CASSRQNSNQPQHF. The CDR3 bases are TGCGCCAGCAGTCGACAAAATAGCAATCAGCCCCAGCATTTT.

The rearrangement links TRBV4-3 to TRBJ1-1; the match to TRBD1 covers 10 bases. With V trimmed by 0 bases and J by 0 bases, 4 bases remained unmatched. Germline-derived CDR1 and CDR2 are LGHNA and YSLEER. The CDR3 is made up of 17 amino acids. The CDR3 protein is CASSQDPGQGLNTEAFF. CDR3 nucleotides: TGCGCCAGCAGCCAAGATCCGGGACAGGGGCTGAACACTGAAGCTTTCTTT.

This clone was picked up a small number of times. V gene TRBV7-2 combines with J gene TRBJ2-2, with 9 bases fitting TRBD2. CDR1 and CDR2 (germline): SGHTA, FQGNSA. The CDR3 totals 16 residues. V gave up 1 base and J gave up 4 bases; unmatched junction bases: 4. The DNA for the CDR3 is TGTGCCAGCAGCTTAGGTAGCGGGAGATCCACCGGGGAGCTGTTTTTT. Translating gives CASSLGSGRSTGELFF.

This clone was counted a few times. The chain recombines TRBV5-8 with TRBJ1-1; 9 nucleotides match TRBD1. This CDR3 is 17 amino acids long. The junction had 11 bases not matched to a gene; V was cut back by 4 bases and J by 1 base. Germline CDR1 is SGHTS and CDR2 is YDEGEE. CDR3 sequence (DNA): TGTGCCAGCAGCCAATCCTGGACAGGGGCGGGGAACACTGAAGCTTTCTTT. Its translation is CASSQSWTGAGNTEAFF.

This chain uses TRBV11-2 with TRBJ1-2, with TRBD1 matching over 7 bases. The length of the CDR3 is 14 residues. Per the germline V gene, CDR1 is SGHAT and CDR2 is FQNNGV. After removal of 5 bases from V and 6 bases from J, the junction contained 9 bases not matched to a gene. The DNA for the CDR3 is TGTGCCAGCAGCCCACTGAACAGGGGTAATGGCTACACCTTC. This translates into CASSPLNRGNGYTF.

The gene calls are TRBV27 and TRBJ1-6, with D possibly being TRBD1 (6 bases). This CDR3 comprises 17 residues. Trimming shortened V by 4 bases and J by 10 bases, and 23 bases separated the two germline ends. The V gene's germline CDR1 is MNHEY and CDR2 SMNVEV (reference sequence). The CDR3 loop reads CASSSLSPNRVRSPLHF. For the CDR3, the DNA is TGTGCCAGCAGTTCGCTCTCACCTAACAGGGTTCGATCACCCCTCCACTTT.

The rearrangement uses TRBV29-1 and TRBJ1-3, with 9 bases fitting TRBD1. Trimming at V came to 7 bases and at J to 4 bases, leaving 5 bases not matched to a gene. In germline, CDR1 is SQVTM, CDR2 ANQGSEA. The CDR3 has 13 amino acids. CDR3 nucleotide sequence: TGCAGCGCTACCACAGGGGGCGGAAACACCATATATTTT. Its translation: CSATTGGGNTIYF.

This chain uses TRBV3-1 (or the pseudogene TRBV3-2) with TRBJ1-3; 7 nucleotides agree with TRBD1. CDR1 LGHDT and CDR2 YNNKEL come from the germline V gene (reference sequence). J gave up 4 bases and V 5 bases, and 8 bases lay outside the gene matches. The length of the CDR3 is 15 residues. In nucleotides, the CDR3 is TGTGCCAGCAGCTCTTCGACAGGGTCCGGAAACACCATATATTTT. The encoded protein is CASSSSTGSGNTIYF.

This clone has more than one count but fewer than ten. The rearrangement links TRBV9 to TRBJ2-2; possible D gene TRBD2, 5 bases. CDR1 is SGDLS, CDR2 YYNGEE, per germline. The CDR3 sequence is 15 residues long. The V and J ends lost 0 bases and 6 bases respectively, with 12 bases between them. Here the CDR3 reads CASSVGTSPSGELFF. CDR3 sequence (DNA): TGTGCCAGCAGCGTAGGGACTTCGCCTTCCGGGGAGCTGTTTTTT.

The chain recombines TRBV10-3 with TRBJ2-7; TRBD2 matches 10 bases. Looked up from germline, CDR1 is ENHRY and CDR2 is SYGVKD. Trimming removed 2 bases from V and 0 bases from J; junction bases left unmatched: 13. The CDR3 covers 19 residues. CDR3 DNA: TGTGCCATCAGTGAGCCACGACTAGCGGGCCCAAAGAGCTCCTACGAGCAGTACTTC. Protein: CAISEPRLAGPKSSYEQYF.

The gene calls are TRBV11-2 and TRBJ2-7, with a weak D call TRBD1 (5 bases). The germline V and J ends were trimmed by 3 bases and 2 bases, with 14 bases remaining between them. Germline lookup yields CDR1 SGHAT and CDR2 FQNNGV. The CDR3 runs 15 residues. CDR3 coding DNA: TGTGCCAGCAGCTTCGACAGAGGAGACACCTACGAGCAGTACTTC. Translated, it gives CASSFDRGDTYEQYF. The entire variable domain, with the rest obtained from reference TRBV11-2 and TRBJ2-7, is as follows: EAGVAQSPRYKIIEKRQSVAFWCNPISGHATLYWYQQILGQGPKLLIQFQNNGVVDDSQLPKDRFSAERLKGVDSTLKIQPAKLEDSAVYLCASSFDRGDTYEQYFGPGTRLTVT.

V is TRBV6-2 or TRBV6-3 and J is TRBJ2-1; 8 bases are a match to TRBD1. The CDR3 spans 15 residues. The junction had 6 bases not matched to a gene; V was cut back by 5 bases and J by 3 bases. CDR1 is MNHEY, CDR2 SVGEGT, per germline. The CDR3 spells CASSPGQAYYNEQFF. In DNA form, the CDR3 reads TGTGCCAGCAGTCCGGGACAGGCCTACTACAATGAGCAGTTCTTC.

The chain has TRBV18 and TRBJ2-7, with 7 bases aligning to TRBD1. V gave up 4 bases and J gave up 2 bases; unmatched junction bases: 2. This CDR3 region has 13 residues. Looked up from germline, CDR1 is KGHSH and CDR2 is LQKENI. The DNA of the CDR3 is TGTGCCAGCTCACTCGACAGGGCCTACGAGCAGTACTTC. Translating gives CASSLDRAYEQYF.

This clone has just one count. The V gene is TRBV5-1, the J gene TRBJ1-5; D remains unclear. V was pared by 5 bases and J by 0 bases, with 6 bases between. The CDR3 consists of 13 residues. Germline assignment: CDR1 SGHRS and CDR2 YFSETQ. This chain's CDR3 is CASRADSNQPQHF. For the CDR3, the DNA is TGCGCCAGCAGAGCGGATAGCAATCAGCCCCAGCATTTT.

The chain has TRBV4-3 and TRBJ1-4, with D tentatively TRBD1 (5 bases). In germline, CDR1 is LGHNA, CDR2 YSLEER. This CDR3 has 15 residues. V was pared by 4 bases and J by 6 bases, with 15 bases between. CDR3 bases: TGCGCCAGCAGCCTACCCGGCCGGGGGGATGAAAAACTGTTTTTT. As protein: CASSLPGRGDEKLFF.

This clone was counted a few times. V usage is TRBV19 and J usage is TRBJ1-3; D uncertain. V was trimmed by 3 bases and J by 4 bases, leaving 22 bases between them. This CDR3 region has 18 residues. CDR1 LNHDA and CDR2 SQIVND come from the germline V gene (reference sequence). In DNA form, the CDR3 reads TGTGCCAGTAGTATTTATGGGCCTGCCATATACCGCGGAAACACCATATATTTT. Translating it yields CASSIYGPAIYRGNTIYF.

Of note for this clone: Other DNA sequences in the sample encode the same CDR3. In nucleotides, the CDR3 is TGTGCCAGCTCACCACCAGCGGCTAACTATGGCTACACCTTC. Its protein product is CASSPPAANYGYTF. J is TRBJ1-2 and V is TRBV18; D gene unclear. The CDR3 totals 14 residues. V lost 0 bases and J lost 0, with 5 bases in between. The V gene's germline CDR1 is KGHSH and CDR2 LQKENI.

This chain links TRBV10-3 with TRBJ1-1; TRBD1 agrees at 7 bases. The CDR3 length is 14 residues. Germline V gives CDR1 ENHRY, CDR2 SYGVKD. Trimming cost V 4 bases and J 6 bases; bases outside gene matches: 8. DNA for the CDR3: TGTGCCATCAGTGGGGACAGTGTGGTGGCTGAAGCTTTCTTT. Residues: CAISGDSVVAEAFF.